These 20 T cell receptor beta chains share one sample of origin, sequenced in a study of cytomegalovirus exposure and HLA in healthy donors. The study ran its PCR with 60 Vbeta and 13 Jbeta primers. The table came from immunoSEQ multiplex PCR; TCRdb's copy has only in-frame clones and leaves some out. The repertoire holds a few hundred thousand clones, with 83% as singletons. Sequencing input: PBMCs. All receptors derive from a girl aged 10-17 years in good health and CMV-seronegative.

This chain connects TRBV30 to TRBJ2-1; D remains unclear. The CDR3 runs 13 residues. Germline-derived CDR1 and CDR2 are GTSNPN and SVGIG (reference sequence). The ends were cut back, 5 bases at V and 1 base at J, with 9 bases in the middle. CDR3 loop: CAWVLGSYNEQFF. CDR3 nucleotides: TGTGCCTGGGTTCTCGGGTCCTACAATGAGCAGTTCTTC.

The chain uses TRBV9 and TRBJ1-1; 12 bases agree with TRBD1. V shed 3 bases, J shed 0 bases, and the junction held 3 bases outside the gene matches. CDR1 and CDR2 (germline): SGDLS, YYNGEE. The CDR3 is 16 amino acids. CDR3 amino acids: CASSGGTGGLNTEAFF. The CDR3 nucleotides read TGTGCCAGCAGCGGCGGGACAGGGGGCTTGAACACTGAAGCTTTCTTT.

The chain uses TRBV28 and TRBJ2-2, with D perhaps matching TRBD1 (6 bases). Trimming pared 6 bases from V and 3 bases from J, leaving 14 bases between. CDR1 is MDHEN and CDR2 is SYDVKM in the germline V gene. CDR3 length: 15 residues. DNA of the CDR3: TGTGCCAGCAGCAAAGGACAGTTATACACCGGGGAGCTGTTTTTT. It specifies CASSKGQLYTGELFF.

This chain connects TRBV14 to TRBJ1-1; possibly TRBD1 for D (5 bases). The CDR3 contains 14 residues. The ends were cut back, 4 bases at V and 6 bases at J, with 15 bases in the middle. The germline V gene has CDR1 SGHDN and CDR2 FVKESK. CDR3 sequence (DNA): TGTGCCAGCAGCCCTCTCTTTGGGGGGGCTGAAGCTTTCTTT. Its translation is CASSPLFGGAEAFF. Full variable domain (remainder filled in from reference TRBV14 and TRBJ1-1): EAGVTQFPSHSVIEKGQTVTLRCDPISGHDNLYWYRRVMGKEIKFLLHFVKESKQDESGMPNNRFLAERTGGTYSTLKVQPAELEDSGVYFCASSPLFGGAEAFFGQGTRLTVV.

The chain joins TRBV7-3 to TRBJ2-1; 11 positions agree with TRBD2. CDR1 is SGHTA, CDR2 FQGTGA, per germline. V was pared by 4 bases and J by 7 bases, with 9 bases of the junction left unmatched. The CDR3 extends over 16 amino acids. For the CDR3, the DNA is TGTGCCAGCAGCTCCCCCCTAGCGGGGGGCCGTAATGAGCAGTTCTTC. Amino acid sequence: CASSSPLAGGRNEQFF.

The chain recombines TRBV28 with TRBJ2-7, with D possibly matching TRBD2 (6 bases). Germline CDR1 MDHEN, CDR2 SYDVKM. The CDR3 loop spans 13 amino acids. Trimming took off 7 bases at V and 7 bases at J, with 17 bases between the two ends. CDR3 sequence reads: CASNMIAAREQYF. In DNA form, the CDR3 reads TGTGCCAGCAATATGATAGCGGCGAGGGAGCAGTACTTC.

This clone was recorded only once. The V call is TRBV19, the J call TRBJ1-4; the D gene is possibly TRBD1 (5 bases). This CDR3 comprises 15 residues. V was clipped by 3 bases and J by 11 bases, with 19 bases between them. Germline CDR1 LNHDA, CDR2 SQIVND (reference sequence). Here the CDR3 DNA reads TGTGCCAGTAGTATCCTCGGACCTGGGGGAGGGAAACTGTTTTTT. It yields the protein CASSILGPGGGKLFF.

This sequence joins TRBV27 and TRBJ1-2, with 7 bases that match TRBD1. CDR3 size: 13 residues. CDR1 is MNHEY, CDR2 SMNVEV, per germline (reference sequence). V lost 6 bases and J lost 4; bases outside the gene matches: 5. CDR3 amino acids: CASRGTAFYGYTF. The DNA for the CDR3 is TGTGCCAGCAGGGGGACAGCCTTCTATGGCTACACCTTC.

The V call is TRBV28, the J call TRBJ1-1, with 9 positions matching TRBD1. V dropped 1 base and J dropped 7; count of bases not matched to a gene: 10. Germline CDR1 reads MDHEN; CDR2 reads SYDVKM. CDR3 length: 16 amino acids. The CDR3 spells CASSLSGTGSYNEAFF. The CDR3, as DNA: TGTGCCAGCAGTTTATCTGGGACAGGGTCTTACAATGAAGCTTTCTTT.

The chain uses TRBV10-1 and TRBJ2-2; TRBD2 aligns across 10 bases. V dropped 4 bases and J dropped 0; count of bases not matched to a gene: 5. Germline CDR1 and CDR2: WNHNN and SYGVQD (reference sequence). This CDR3 comprises 17 residues. The CDR3 DNA is TGCGCCAGCAGTGGGACTAGCGGCCGATCGAACACCGGGGAGCTGTTTTTT. Amino acid sequence: CASSGTSGRSNTGELFF.

CDR3 sequence reads: CASRLLTGVEQYF. The CDR3 DNA reads as TGTGCCAGCAGGCTCCTAACAGGGGTCGAGCAGTACTTC. This chain links TRBV6-5 with TRBJ2-7; TRBD1 matches 7 bases. The CDR3 covers 13 residues. V shed 6 bases, J shed 6 bases, and the junction held 8 bases outside the gene matches. Germline CDR1 MNHEY, CDR2 SVGAGI.

The CDR3 DNA reads as TGTGCCAGCAGTCCAGAGACAGTGAACACTGAAGCTTTCTTT. The encoded protein is CASSPETVNTEAFF. V gene TRBV28 combines with J gene TRBJ1-1; D may be TRBD1 (5 bases). Germline loops: CDR1 MDHEN, CDR2 SYDVKM. CDR3 length equals 14 residues. V was shortened by 5 bases and J by 0 bases, with 10 bases between the two germline ends. Filled out from reference TRBV28 and TRBJ1-1, the complete variable domain reads DVKVTQSSRYLVKRTGEKVFLECVQDMDHENMFWYRQDPGLGLRLIYFSYDVKMKEKGDIPEGYSVSREKKERFSLILESASTNQTSMYLCASSPETVNTEAFFGQGTRLTVV.

The chain couples TRBV27 to TRBJ2-7; TRBD2 might be the D (6 bases). Germline V gene lookup returns CDR1 MNHEY and CDR2 SMNVEV (reference sequence). V lost 6 bases to trimming and J lost 3 bases, with 18 bases between them. There are 15 residues in the CDR3. The CDR3 here is CASRTPIRGYYEQYF. The CDR3 DNA reads as TGTGCCAGCAGGACCCCGATACGGGGGTACTACGAGCAGTACTTC.

This rearrangement joins TRBV18 to TRBJ2-3; possible D gene TRBD2, 6 bases. The ends were cut back, 2 bases at V and 4 bases at J, with 16 bases in the middle. CDR3 length equals 16 residues. Germline CDR1 and CDR2: KGHSH and LQKENI. The CDR3 DNA is TGTGCCAGCTCACCAACGTTGGGCGGGAAGTCAGATACGCAGTATTTT. Amino acids: CASSPTLGGKSDTQYF.

The chain uses TRBV6-5 and TRBJ2-5; perhaps TRBD1 as D (6 bases). The better agreement between TRBJ2-7 and the DNA end casts doubt on the J call. The CDR3 runs 14 residues. From germline, CDR1 is MNHEY and CDR2 SVGAGI. This chain's CDR3 is CASMAGEMIYEQYF. For the CDR3, the DNA is TGTGCCAGCATGGCAGGGGAAATGATCTACGAGCAGTACTTC.

This clone appeared a few times. This chain links TRBV5-1 with TRBJ1-1; D not resolved. Germline CDR1 is SGHRS and CDR2 is YFSETQ. Trimming pared 7 bases from V and 5 bases from J, leaving 18 bases between. The CDR3 spans 14 residues. DNA of the CDR3: TGCGCCAGCTCGCTCGAGGGAAGGAGGACTGAAGCTTTCTTT. It encodes CASSLEGRRTEAFF.

CDR3 region: CASSQAARFGGAFF. In DNA form, the CDR3 reads TGCGCCAGCAGCCAAGCGGCTAGATTCGGTGGAGCTTTCTTT. The rearrangement links TRBV4-3 to TRBJ1-1; the D is unclear. The CDR3 spans 14 residues. Germline CDR1 is LGHNA and CDR2 is YSLEER. V was shortened by 1 base and J by 10 bases, with 16 bases between the two germline ends.

The J gene is TRBJ2-1, the V gene TRBV5-1; the match to TRBD2 covers 16 bases. Germline V gene sequence: CDR1 SGHRS, CDR2 YFSETQ. The CDR3 is 18 amino acids. V gave up 4 bases and J gave up 2 bases; unmatched junction bases: 6. The CDR3 DNA reads as TGCGCCAGCAGCCCCGGGACTAGCGGGAGGGCTACCTACAATGAGCAGTTCTTC. This encodes CASSPGTSGRATYNEQFF.

The chain is built from TRBV5-1 and TRBJ2-7, with TRBD2 matching 10 bases. Unmatched junction bases numbered 10, after V lost 4 bases and J lost 0 bases. The CDR3 runs to 17 residues. Per the germline V gene, CDR1 is SGHRS and CDR2 is YFSETQ. DNA of the CDR3: TGCGCCAGCAGCACCAGGAGGCTAGCGGGAGTCTCCTACGAGCAGTACTTC. As protein: CASSTRRLAGVSYEQYF.

The CDR3 here is CAERPIDTEAFF. Here the CDR3 DNA reads TGTGCCGAGCGACCAATAGACACTGAAGCTTTCTTT. The chain uses TRBV30 and TRBJ1-1; no definite D call. V was cut by 8 bases and J by 3 bases, with 13 bases left in between. The length of the CDR3 is 12 residues. Germline loops: CDR1 GTSNPN, CDR2 SVGIG (reference sequence). The variable domain in full, completed from reference TRBV30 and TRBJ1-1, reads SQTIHQWPATLVQPVGSPLSLECTVEGTSNPNLYWYRQAAGRGLQLLFYSVGIGQISSEVPQNLSASRPQDRQFILSSKKLLLSDSGFYLCAERPIDTEAFFGQGTRLTVV.